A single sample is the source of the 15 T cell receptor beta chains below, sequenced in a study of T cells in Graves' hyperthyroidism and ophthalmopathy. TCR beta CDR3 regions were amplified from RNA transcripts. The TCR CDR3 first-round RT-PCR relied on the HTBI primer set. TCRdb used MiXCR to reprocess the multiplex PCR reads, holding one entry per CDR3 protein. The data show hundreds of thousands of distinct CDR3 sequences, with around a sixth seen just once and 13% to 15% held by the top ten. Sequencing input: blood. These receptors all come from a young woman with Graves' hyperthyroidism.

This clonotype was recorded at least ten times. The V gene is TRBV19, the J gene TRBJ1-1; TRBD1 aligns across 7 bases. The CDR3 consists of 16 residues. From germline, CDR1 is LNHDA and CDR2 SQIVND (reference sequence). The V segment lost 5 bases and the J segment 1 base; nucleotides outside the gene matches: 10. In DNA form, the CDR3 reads TGTGCCAGTAGTCCGCGTTACAGGGGCAAGAACACTGAAGCTTTCTTT. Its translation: CASSPRYRGKNTEAFF.

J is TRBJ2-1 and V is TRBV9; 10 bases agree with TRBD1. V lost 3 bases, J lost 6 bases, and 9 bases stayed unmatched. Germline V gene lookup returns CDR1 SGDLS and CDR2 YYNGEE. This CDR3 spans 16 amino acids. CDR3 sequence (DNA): TGTGCCAGCAGCGCCGGGACAGGGGAGGTGGTCAATGAGCAGTTCTTC. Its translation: CASSAGTGEVVNEQFF.

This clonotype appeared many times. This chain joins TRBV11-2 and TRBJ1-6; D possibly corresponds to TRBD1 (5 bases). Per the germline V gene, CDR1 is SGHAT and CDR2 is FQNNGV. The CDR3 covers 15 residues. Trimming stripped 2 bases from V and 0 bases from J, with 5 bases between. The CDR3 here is CASSLRGSYNSPLHF. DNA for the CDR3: TGTGCCAGCAGCTTAAGGGGCTCCTATAATTCACCCCTCCACTTT.

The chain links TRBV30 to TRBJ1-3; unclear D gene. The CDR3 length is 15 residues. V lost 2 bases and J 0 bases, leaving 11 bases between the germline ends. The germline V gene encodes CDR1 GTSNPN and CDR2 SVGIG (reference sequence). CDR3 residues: CAWSRPRHSGNTIYF. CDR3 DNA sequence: TGTGCCTGGAGTCGCCCCAGACACTCTGGAAACACCATATATTTT.

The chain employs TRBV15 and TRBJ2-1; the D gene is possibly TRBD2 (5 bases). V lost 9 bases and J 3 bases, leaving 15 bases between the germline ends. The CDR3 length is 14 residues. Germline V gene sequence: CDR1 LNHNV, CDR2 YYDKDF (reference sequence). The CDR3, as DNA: TGTGCCACTCGCCTTGGGAGTCTCTACAATGAGCAGTTCTTC. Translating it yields CATRLGSLYNEQFF.

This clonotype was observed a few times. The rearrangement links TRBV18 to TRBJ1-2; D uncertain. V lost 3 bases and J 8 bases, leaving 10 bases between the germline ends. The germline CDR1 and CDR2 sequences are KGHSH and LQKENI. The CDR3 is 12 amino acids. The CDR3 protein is CASSPDKGGYTF. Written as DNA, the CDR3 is TGTGCCAGCTCACCGGATAAGGGCGGCTACACCTTC.

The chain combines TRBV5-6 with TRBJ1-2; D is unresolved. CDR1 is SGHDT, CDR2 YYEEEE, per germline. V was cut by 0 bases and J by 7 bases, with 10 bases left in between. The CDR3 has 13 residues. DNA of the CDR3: TGTGCCAGCAGCTTGGTTTTGGGCTCTGGCTACACCTTC. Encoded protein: CASSLVLGSGYTF. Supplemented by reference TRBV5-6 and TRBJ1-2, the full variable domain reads DAGVTQSPTHLIKTRGQQVTLRCSPKSGHDTVSWYQQALGQGPQFIFQYYEEEERQRGNFPDRFSGHQFPNYSSELNVNALLLGDSALYLCASSLVLGSGYTFGSGTRLTVV.

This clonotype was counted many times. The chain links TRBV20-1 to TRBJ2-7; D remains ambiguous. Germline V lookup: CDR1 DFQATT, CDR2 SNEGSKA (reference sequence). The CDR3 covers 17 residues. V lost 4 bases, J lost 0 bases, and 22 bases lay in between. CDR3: CSAKSARVPTSSYEQYF. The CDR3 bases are TGCAGTGCTAAGTCCGCCCGAGTGCCGACGAGCTCCTACGAGCAGTACTTC.

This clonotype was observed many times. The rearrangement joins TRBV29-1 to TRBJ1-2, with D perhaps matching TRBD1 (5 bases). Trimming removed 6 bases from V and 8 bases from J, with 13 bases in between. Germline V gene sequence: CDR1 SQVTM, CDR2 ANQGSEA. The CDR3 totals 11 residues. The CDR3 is CSVADINGYTF. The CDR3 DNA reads TGCAGCGTCGCGGACATTAACGGCTACACCTTC.

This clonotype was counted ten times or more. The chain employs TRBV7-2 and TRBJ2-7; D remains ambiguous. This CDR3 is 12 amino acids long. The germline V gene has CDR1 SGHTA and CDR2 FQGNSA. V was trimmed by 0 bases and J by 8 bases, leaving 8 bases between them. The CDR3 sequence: CASSLAQGQQYF. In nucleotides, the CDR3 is TGTGCCAGCAGCTTAGCCCAAGGGCAGCAGTACTTC.

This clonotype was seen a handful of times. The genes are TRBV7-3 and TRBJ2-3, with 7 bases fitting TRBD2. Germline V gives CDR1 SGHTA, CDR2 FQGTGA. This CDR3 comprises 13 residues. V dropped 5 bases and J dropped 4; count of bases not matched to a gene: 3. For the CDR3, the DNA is TGTGCCAGCAGCGGGGGGGGGTCAGATACGCAGTATTTT. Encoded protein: CASSGGGSDTQYF.

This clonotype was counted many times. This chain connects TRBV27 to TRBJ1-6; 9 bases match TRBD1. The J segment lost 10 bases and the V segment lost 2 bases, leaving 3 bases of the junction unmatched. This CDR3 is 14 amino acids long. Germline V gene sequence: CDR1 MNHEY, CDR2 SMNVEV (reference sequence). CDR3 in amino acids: CASSLEDRGSPLHF. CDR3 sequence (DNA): TGTGCCAGCAGTTTAGAGGACAGGGGATCACCCCTCCACTTT.

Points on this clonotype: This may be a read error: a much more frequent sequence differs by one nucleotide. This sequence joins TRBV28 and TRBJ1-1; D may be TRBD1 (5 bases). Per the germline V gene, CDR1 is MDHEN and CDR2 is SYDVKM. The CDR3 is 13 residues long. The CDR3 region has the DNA TGTGGCAGCAGGGCGGTGGTGAACACTGAAGCTTTCTTT. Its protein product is CGSRAVVNTEAFF. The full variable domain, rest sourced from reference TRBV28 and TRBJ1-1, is DVKVTQSSRYLVKRTGEKVFLECVQDMDHENMFWYRQDPGLGLRLIYFSYDVKMKEKGDIPEGYSVSREKKERFSLILESASTNQTSMYLCGSRAVVNTEAFFGQGTRLTVV.

CDR3 region: CSAGRQGGQPQHF. DNA of the CDR3: TGCAGTGCCGGGCGCCAGGGTGGCCAGCCCCAGCATTTT. The rearrangement joins TRBV20-1 to TRBJ1-5, with D possibly TRBD1 on 5 matching bases. The CDR3 length is 13 residues. Germline CDR1 and CDR2: DFQATT and SNEGSKA (reference sequence). V was cut by 6 bases and J by 7 bases, with 16 bases left in between.

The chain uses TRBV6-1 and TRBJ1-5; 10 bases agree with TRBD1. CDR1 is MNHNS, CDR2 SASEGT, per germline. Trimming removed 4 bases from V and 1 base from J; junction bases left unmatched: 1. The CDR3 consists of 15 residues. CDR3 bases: TGTGCCAGCAGTGTGGACAGGGGGAGCAATCAGCCCCAGCATTTT. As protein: CASSVDRGSNQPQHF.